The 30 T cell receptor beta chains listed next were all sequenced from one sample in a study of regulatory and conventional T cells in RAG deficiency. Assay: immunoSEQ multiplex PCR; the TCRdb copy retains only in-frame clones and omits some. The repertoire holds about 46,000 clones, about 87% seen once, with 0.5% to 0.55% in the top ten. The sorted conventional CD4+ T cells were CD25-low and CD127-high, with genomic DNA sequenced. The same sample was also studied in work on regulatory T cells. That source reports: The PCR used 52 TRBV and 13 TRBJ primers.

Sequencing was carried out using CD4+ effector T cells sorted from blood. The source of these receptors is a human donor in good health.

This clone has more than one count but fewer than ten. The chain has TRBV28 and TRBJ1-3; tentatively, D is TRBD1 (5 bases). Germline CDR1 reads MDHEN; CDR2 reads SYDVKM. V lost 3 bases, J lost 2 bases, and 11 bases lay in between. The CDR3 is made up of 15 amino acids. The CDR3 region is CASSFSGTPGNTIYF. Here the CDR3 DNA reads TGTGCCAGCAGTTTTTCCGGGACGCCTGGAAACACCATATATTTT.

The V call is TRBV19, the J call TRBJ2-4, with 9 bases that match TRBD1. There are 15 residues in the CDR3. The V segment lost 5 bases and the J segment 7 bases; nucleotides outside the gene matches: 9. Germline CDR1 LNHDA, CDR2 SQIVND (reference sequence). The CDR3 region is CASSATPGQGNIQYF. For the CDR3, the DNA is TGTGCCAGTAGTGCTACTCCGGGACAGGGCAACATTCAGTACTTC.

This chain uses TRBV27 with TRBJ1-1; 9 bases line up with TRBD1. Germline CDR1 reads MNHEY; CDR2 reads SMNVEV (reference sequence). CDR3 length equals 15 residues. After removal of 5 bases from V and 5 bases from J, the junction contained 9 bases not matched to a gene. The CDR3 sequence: CASSLTTGGRTEAFF. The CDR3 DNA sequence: TGTGCCAGCAGTCTAACGACAGGGGGAAGGACTGAAGCTTTCTTT.

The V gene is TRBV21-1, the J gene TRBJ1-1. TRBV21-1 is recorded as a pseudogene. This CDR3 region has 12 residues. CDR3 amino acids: CASIPGGGVAFF. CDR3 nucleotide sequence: TGTGCCAGCATCCCGGGGGGGGGAGTCGCTTTCTTT.

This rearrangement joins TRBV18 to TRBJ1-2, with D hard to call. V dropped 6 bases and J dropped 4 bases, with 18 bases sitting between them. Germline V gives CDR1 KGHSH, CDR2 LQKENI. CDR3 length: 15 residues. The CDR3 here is CASSRAIDFPYGYTF. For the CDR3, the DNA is TGTGCCAGCTCTCGGGCGATTGACTTCCCCTATGGCTACACCTTC.

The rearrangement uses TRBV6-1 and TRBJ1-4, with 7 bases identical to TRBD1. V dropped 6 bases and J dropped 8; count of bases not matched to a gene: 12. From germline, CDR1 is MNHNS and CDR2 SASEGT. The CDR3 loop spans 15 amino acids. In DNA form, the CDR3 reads TGTGCCAGCAGAGGCGAACAGGGGTCAAAAGAAAAACTGTTTTTT. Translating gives CASRGEQGSKEKLFF.

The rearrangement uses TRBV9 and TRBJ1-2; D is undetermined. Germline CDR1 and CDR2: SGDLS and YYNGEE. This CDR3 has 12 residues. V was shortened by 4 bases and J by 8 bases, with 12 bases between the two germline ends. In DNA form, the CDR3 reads TGTGCCAGCAGCACCAATCCGGGGGGCTACACCTTC. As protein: CASSTNPGGYTF.

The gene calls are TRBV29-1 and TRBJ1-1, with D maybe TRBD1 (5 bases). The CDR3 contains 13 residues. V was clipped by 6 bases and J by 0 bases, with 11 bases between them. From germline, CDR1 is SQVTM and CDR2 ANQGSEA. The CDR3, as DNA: TGCAGCGTGGCAGGGCGCATGAACACTGAAGCTTTCTTT. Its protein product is CSVAGRMNTEAFF.

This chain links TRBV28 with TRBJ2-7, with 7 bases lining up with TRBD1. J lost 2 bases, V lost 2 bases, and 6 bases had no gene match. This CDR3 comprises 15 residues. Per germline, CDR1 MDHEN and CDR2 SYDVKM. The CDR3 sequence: CASSLPTGFTYEQYF. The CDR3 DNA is TGTGCCAGCAGTTTACCGACAGGGTTCACCTACGAGCAGTACTTC.

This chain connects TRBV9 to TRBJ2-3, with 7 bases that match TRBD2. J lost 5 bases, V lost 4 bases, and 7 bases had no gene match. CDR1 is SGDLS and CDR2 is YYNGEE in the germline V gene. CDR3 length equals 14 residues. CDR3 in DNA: TGTGCCAGCAGCCTACGGACTAGTCTAGATACGCAGTATTTT. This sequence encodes CASSLRTSLDTQYF. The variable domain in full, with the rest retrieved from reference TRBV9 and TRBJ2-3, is DSGVTQTPKHLITATGQRVTLRCSPRSGDLSVYWYQQSLDQGLQFLIQYYNGEERAKGNILERFSAQQFPDLHSELNLSSLELGDSALYFCASSLRTSLDTQYFGPGTRLTVL.

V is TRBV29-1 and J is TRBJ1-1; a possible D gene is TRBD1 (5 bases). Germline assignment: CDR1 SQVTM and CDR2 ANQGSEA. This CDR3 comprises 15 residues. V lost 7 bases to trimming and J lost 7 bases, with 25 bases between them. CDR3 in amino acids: CSAHRDSGTSSEAFF. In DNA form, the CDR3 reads TGCAGCGCTCATAGGGACTCGGGGACGTCGAGTGAAGCTTTCTTT.

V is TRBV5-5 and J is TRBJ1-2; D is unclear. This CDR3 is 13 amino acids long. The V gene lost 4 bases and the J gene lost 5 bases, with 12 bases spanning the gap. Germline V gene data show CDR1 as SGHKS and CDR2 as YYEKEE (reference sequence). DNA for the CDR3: TGTGCCAGCAGCGGATCGACAAATTATGGCTACACCTTC. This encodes CASSGSTNYGYTF. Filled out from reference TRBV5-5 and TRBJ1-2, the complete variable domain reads DAGVTQSPTHLIKTRGQQVTLRCSPISGHKSVSWYQQVLGQGPQFIFQYYEKEERGRGNFPDRFSARQFPNYSSELNVNALLLGDSALYLCASSGSTNYGYTFGSGTRLTVV.

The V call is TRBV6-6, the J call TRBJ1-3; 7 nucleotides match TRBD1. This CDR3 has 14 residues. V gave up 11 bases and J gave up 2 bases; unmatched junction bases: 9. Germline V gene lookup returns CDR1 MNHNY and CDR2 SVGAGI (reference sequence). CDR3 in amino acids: CACEQGSAGNTIYF. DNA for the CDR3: TGTGCCTGCGAACAGGGGTCGGCTGGAAACACCATATATTTT.

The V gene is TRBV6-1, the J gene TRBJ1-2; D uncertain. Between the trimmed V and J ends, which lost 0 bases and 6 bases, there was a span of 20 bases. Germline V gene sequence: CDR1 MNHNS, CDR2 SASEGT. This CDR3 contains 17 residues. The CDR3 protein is CASSEARVSWDGDGYTF. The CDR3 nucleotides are TGTGCCAGCAGTGAAGCGAGGGTATCGTGGGATGGAGATGGCTACACCTTC.

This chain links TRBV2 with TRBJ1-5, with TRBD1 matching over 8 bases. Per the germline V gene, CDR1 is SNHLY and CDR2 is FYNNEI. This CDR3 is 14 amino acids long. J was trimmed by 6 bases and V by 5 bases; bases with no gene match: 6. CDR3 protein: CASSTDRGGQPQHF. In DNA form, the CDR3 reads TGTGCCAGCAGTACCGACAGGGGAGGTCAGCCCCAGCATTTT.

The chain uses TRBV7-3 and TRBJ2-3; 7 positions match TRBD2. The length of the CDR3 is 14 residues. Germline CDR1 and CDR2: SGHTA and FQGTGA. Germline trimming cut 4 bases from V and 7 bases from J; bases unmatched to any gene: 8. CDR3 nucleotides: TGTGCCAGCAGCTCCGGCGGGAGCAGTAATACGCAGTATTTT. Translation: CASSSGGSSNTQYF.

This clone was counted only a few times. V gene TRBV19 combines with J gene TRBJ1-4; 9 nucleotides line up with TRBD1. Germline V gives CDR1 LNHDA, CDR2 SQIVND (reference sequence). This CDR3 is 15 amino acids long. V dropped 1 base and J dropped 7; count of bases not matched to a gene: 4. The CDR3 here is CASSIGRDRAEKLFF. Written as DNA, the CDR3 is TGTGCCAGTAGTATAGGCCGGGACAGGGCTGAAAAACTGTTTTTT.

The CDR3 sequence: CASSGGLGNNEQFF. The CDR3 DNA is TGTGCCAGTTCCGGGGGGCTCGGGAACAATGAGCAGTTCTTC. V and J are TRBV6-1 and TRBJ2-1; maybe TRBD2 (7 bases). With 9 bases removed from V and 5 bases from J, the gap between germline ends came to 17 bases. Germline CDR1 reads MNHNS; CDR2 reads SASEGT. The CDR3 sequence is 14 residues long.

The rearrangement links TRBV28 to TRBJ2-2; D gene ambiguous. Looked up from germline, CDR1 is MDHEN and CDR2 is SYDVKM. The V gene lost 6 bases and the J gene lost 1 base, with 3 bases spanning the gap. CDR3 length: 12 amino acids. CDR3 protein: CASRLNTGELFF. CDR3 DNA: TGTGCCAGCAGACTGAACACCGGGGAGCTGTTTTTT.

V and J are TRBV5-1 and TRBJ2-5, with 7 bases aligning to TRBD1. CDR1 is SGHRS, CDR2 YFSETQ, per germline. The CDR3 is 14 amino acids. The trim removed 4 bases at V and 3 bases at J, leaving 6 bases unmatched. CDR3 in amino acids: CASSIGQVKETQYF. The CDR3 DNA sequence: TGCGCCAGCAGCATAGGACAGGTCAAAGAGACCCAGTACTTC.

The CDR3 protein is CASSEVPLRPQHF. CDR3 sequence (DNA): TGTGCCAGCAGTGAAGTCCCGTTGCGCCCCCAGCATTTT. The rearrangement links TRBV6-1 to TRBJ1-5; D gene uncertain. The CDR3 covers 13 residues. Trimming took off 1 base at V and 10 bases at J, with 11 bases between the two ends. CDR1 is MNHNS and CDR2 is SASEGT in the germline V gene.

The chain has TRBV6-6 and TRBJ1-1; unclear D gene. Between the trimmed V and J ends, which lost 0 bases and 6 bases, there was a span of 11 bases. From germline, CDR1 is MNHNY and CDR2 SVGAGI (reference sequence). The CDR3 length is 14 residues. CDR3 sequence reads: CASSYSTGRAEAFF. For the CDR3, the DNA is TGTGCCAGCAGTTACTCGACGGGGAGGGCTGAAGCTTTCTTT.

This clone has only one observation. The CDR3, as DNA: TGCGCCAGCAGCTTGACAGGGGAAGAAAAACTGTTTTTT. Amino acid sequence: CASSLTGEEKLFF. The V gene is TRBV5-1, the J gene TRBJ1-4, with 7 bases lining up with TRBD1. Germline V gene lookup returns CDR1 SGHRS and CDR2 YFSETQ. The CDR3 has 13 amino acids. Unmatched junction bases numbered 2, after V lost 1 base and J lost 8 bases.

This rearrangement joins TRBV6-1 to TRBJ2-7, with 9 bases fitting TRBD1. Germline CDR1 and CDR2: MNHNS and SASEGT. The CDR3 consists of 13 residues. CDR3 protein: CAIRDRDSYEQYF. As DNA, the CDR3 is TGTGCTATCCGGGACAGGGACTCCTACGAGCAGTACTTC.

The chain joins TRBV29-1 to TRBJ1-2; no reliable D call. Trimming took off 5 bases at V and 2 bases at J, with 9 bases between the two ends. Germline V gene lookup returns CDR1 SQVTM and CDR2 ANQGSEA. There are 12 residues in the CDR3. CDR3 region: CSVHSSNYGYTF. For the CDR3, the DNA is TGCAGCGTTCACTCTTCGAACTATGGCTACACCTTC. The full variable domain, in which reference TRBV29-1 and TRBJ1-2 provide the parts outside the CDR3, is SAVISQKPSRDICQRGTSLTIQCQVDSQVTMMFWYRQQPGQSLTLIATANQGSEATYESGFVIDKFPISRPNLTFSTLTVSNMSPEDSSIYLCSVHSSNYGYTFGSGTRLTVV.

The DNA of the CDR3 is TGCGCCAGCAGCCCCCGGGACAGGGACACAGATACGCAGTATTTT. Translated, it gives CASSPRDRDTDTQYF. The V gene is TRBV5-1, the J gene TRBJ2-3; 9 bases agree with TRBD1. CDR1 and CDR2 from the germline V gene are SGHRS and YFSETQ. CDR3 length equals 15 residues. V lost 4 bases, J lost 2 bases, and 5 bases stayed unmatched.

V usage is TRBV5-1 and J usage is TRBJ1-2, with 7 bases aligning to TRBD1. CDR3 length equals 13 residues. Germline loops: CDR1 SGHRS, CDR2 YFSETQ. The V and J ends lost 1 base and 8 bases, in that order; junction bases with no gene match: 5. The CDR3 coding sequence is TGCGCCAGCAGCTTGAGGGGGCGCGAGGGCTACACCTTC. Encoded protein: CASSLRGREGYTF.

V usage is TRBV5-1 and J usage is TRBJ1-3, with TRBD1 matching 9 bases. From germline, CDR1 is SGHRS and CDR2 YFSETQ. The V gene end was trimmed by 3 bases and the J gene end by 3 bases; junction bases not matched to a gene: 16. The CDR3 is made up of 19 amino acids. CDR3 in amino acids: CASSSETGGGIVGGNTIYF. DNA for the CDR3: TGCGCCAGCAGCTCCGAGACAGGGGGAGGTATCGTCGGTGGAAACACCATATATTTT.

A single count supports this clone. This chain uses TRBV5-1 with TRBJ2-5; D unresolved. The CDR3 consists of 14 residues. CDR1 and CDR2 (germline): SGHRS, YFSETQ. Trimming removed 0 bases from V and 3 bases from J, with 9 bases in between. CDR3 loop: CASSLGATEETQYF. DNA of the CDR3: TGCGCCAGCAGCTTGGGCGCCACTGAAGAGACCCAGTACTTC.

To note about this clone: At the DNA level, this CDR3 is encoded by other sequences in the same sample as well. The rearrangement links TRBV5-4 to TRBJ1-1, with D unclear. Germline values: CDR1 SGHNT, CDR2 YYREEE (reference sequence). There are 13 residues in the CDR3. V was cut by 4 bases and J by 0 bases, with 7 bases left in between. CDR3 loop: CASSPELNTEAFF. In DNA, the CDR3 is TGTGCCAGCAGCCCTGAGTTGAACACTGAAGCTTTCTTT.